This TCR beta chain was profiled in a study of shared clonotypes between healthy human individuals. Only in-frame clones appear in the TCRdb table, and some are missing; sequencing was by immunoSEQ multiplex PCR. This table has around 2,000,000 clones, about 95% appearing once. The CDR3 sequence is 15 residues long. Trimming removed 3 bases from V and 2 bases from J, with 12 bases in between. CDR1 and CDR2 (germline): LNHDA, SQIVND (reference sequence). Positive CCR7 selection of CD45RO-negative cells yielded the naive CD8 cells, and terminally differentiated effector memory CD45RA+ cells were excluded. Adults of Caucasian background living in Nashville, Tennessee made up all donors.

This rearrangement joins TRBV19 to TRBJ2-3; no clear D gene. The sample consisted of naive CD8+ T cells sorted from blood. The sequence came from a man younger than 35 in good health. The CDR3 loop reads CASSIGAVSTDTQYF. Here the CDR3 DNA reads TGTGCCAGTAGTATCGGAGCAGTCTCCACAGATACGCAGTATTTT.